The 14 T cell receptor beta chains below all came from one sample that was sequenced in a study of shared clonotypes between healthy human individuals. Profiling relied on immunoSEQ multiplex PCR, and the TCRdb table lists in-frame clones only, not all of them. The table shows about 680,000 clones, with 55% to 75% occurring only once. Sequencing used memory CD4+ T cells sorted from blood. Regarding subset: CD45RA-negative fraction. The receptors originated from a young woman in good health.

V is TRBV11-2 and J is TRBJ2-1; D possibly corresponds to TRBD2 (5 bases). The V end was cut by 5 bases, the J end by 0 bases, with 17 bases between. CDR3 length: 17 residues. Looked up from germline, CDR1 is SGHAT and CDR2 is FQNNGV. CDR3 nucleotide sequence: TGTGCCAGCAGCCCCCGGAAAGCGGTGAACTCCTACAATGAGCAGTTCTTC. Its translation is CASSPRKAVNSYNEQFF.

The J gene is TRBJ2-1, the V gene TRBV6-6; 7 bases are shared with TRBD1. The CDR3 is 14 amino acids. Germline values: CDR1 MNHNY, CDR2 SVGAGI (reference sequence). V shed 8 bases and J 7 bases; nucleotides not matched to a gene: 11. The CDR3 sequence is CASGTTGTGNEQFF. The CDR3 DNA is TGTGCCAGCGGGACGACAGGGACCGGGAATGAGCAGTTCTTC.

This clone has only one observation. V usage is TRBV6-1 and J usage is TRBJ2-7, with TRBD1 matching 7 bases. The CDR3 covers 15 residues. Germline loops: CDR1 MNHNS, CDR2 SASEGT. V shed 4 bases and J 2 bases; nucleotides not matched to a gene: 8. The CDR3 sequence: CASSATGPSTYEQYF. The CDR3, as DNA: TGTGCCAGCAGTGCGACAGGGCCTTCTACCTACGAGCAGTACTTC.

CDR3 in DNA: TGTGCCAGTAGTGTCGCAGGGTTTTACACCGGGGAGCTGTTTTTT. This codes for CASSVAGFYTGELFF. The chain links TRBV19 to TRBJ2-2; the D gene is possibly TRBD1 (5 bases). Germline assignment: CDR1 LNHDA and CDR2 SQIVND (reference sequence). The CDR3 consists of 15 residues. V lost 5 bases, J lost 3 bases, and 13 bases lay in between.

The CDR3 coding sequence is TGCGCCAGCAGTTCTAATCCGACAGGGACTGGCACTGAAGCTTTCTTT. Translation gives CASSSNPTGTGTEAFF. The chain carries TRBV5-1 and TRBJ1-1; the match to TRBD1 covers 7 bases. The ends lost 5 bases at V and 4 bases at J; junction bases unmatched: 14. Germline loops: CDR1 SGHRS, CDR2 YFSETQ. This CDR3 is built from 16 residues.

The chain carries TRBV4-1 and TRBJ1-5; weak D call: TRBD1 (5 bases). Trimming took off 2 bases at V and 5 bases at J, with 19 bases between the two ends. There are 17 residues in the CDR3. CDR1 MGHRA and CDR2 YSYEKL come from the germline V gene. The CDR3 loop reads CASSQPAGRVVDQPQHF. DNA of the CDR3: TGCGCCAGCAGCCAACCCGCCGGCAGGGTGGTGGATCAGCCCCAGCATTTT.

This sequence joins TRBV5-1 and TRBJ2-5, with D perhaps being TRBD1 or TRBD2 (7 bases each). Germline-derived CDR1 and CDR2 are SGHRS and YFSETQ. The CDR3 is 14 residues long. Trimming removed 9 bases from V and 2 bases from J, with 17 bases in between. DNA of the CDR3: TGCGCCACCGCTCGACAGGGAGGGCAAGAGACCCAGTACTTC. Protein: CATARQGGQETQYF.

The CDR3 region has the DNA TGTGCCAGCAGAGCCGGGACAGGATCTGGGGCCAACGTCCTGACTTTC. It is translated as CASRAGTGSGANVLTF. The chain couples TRBV27 to TRBJ2-6; 8 nucleotides agree with TRBD1. The CDR3 sequence is 16 residues long. The V and J ends lost 6 bases and 1 base, in that order; junction bases with no gene match: 5. Germline values: CDR1 MNHEY, CDR2 SMNVEV (reference sequence).

The rearrangement uses TRBV25-1 and TRBJ2-1; 10 positions match TRBD2. The germline V gene encodes CDR1 MGHDK and CDR2 SYGVNS. The V gene end was trimmed by 4 bases and the J gene end by 0 bases; junction bases not matched to a gene: 9. This CDR3 has 18 amino acids. Here the CDR3 reads CASSAMGLARSSYNEQFF. In DNA form, the CDR3 reads TGTGCCAGCAGTGCCATGGGACTAGCGCGAAGCTCCTACAATGAGCAGTTCTTC.

The chain combines TRBV7-9 with TRBJ1-1; 7 bases align to TRBD1. V trimming: 0 bases; J trimming: 5 bases; junction bases outside the gene matches: 6. The length of the CDR3 is 15 residues. CDR1 is SEHNR and CDR2 is FQNEAQ in the germline V gene (reference sequence). CDR3 nucleotides: TGTGCCAGCAGCTTAGCTAGGGGGCGTGGGACTGAAGCTTTCTTT. Its translation is CASSLARGRGTEAFF.

Notes on this clone: At the DNA level, this CDR3 is encoded by other sequences in the same sample as well. This rearrangement joins TRBV4-1 to TRBJ2-5, with 8 positions matching TRBD2. From germline, CDR1 is MGHRA and CDR2 YSYEKL. The CDR3 is 17 amino acids. The J segment lost 4 bases and the V segment lost 0 bases, leaving 10 bases of the junction unmatched. CDR3 loop: CASSQDWRLAGGETQYF. CDR3 nucleotide sequence: TGCGCCAGCAGCCAAGATTGGCGGCTAGCGGGCGGAGAGACCCAGTACTTC.

The gene calls are TRBV5-1 and TRBJ1-1; 8 nucleotides match TRBD1. The CDR3 covers 15 residues. With 4 bases clipped from V and 5 bases from J, the junction kept 10 bases outside the gene matches. Looked up from germline, CDR1 is SGHRS and CDR2 is YFSETQ. CDR3 in DNA: TGCGCCAGCAGCCTACAATTCACAGGGGGTACTGAAGCTTTCTTT. As protein: CASSLQFTGGTEAFF.

The chain recombines TRBV21-1 with TRBJ1-1. TRBV21-1 is a listed pseudogene. The CDR3 contains 13 residues. The CDR3 region is CASTPEGFTEAFF. The CDR3 nucleotides read TGTGCCAGCACCCCGGAAGGTTTTACTGAAGCTTTCTTT.

The chain joins TRBV18 to TRBJ2-3; D is unclear. From germline, CDR1 is KGHSH and CDR2 LQKENI. Trimming removed 0 bases at V and 0 bases at J, with 7 bases between. The CDR3 is made up of 15 amino acids. The CDR3 nucleotides read TGTGCCAGCTCACCACCGGGCGGAAGCACAGATACGCAGTATTTT. Amino acid sequence: CASSPPGGSTDTQYF.